The T cell receptor beta chain described here comes from a study of beta chain features in type 1 diabetes. Study in general: Cell yields, gender and age were comparable in patients and healthy donors.

The entirety of the isolated RNA underwent reverse transcription, so expressed TCRB transcripts were sequenced. Average reads for naive, central memory and regulatory T cell samples were around 4 million. Method: immunoSEQ multiplex PCR; TCRdb's copy keeps in-frame clones and lacks some. The table lists about 650,000 clones, roughly 12% of them singletons. About this clone: Its antigen is still unknown.

V dropped 2 bases and J dropped 3; count of bases not matched to a gene: 4. Germline CDR1 and CDR2: SGDLS and YYNGEE. The CDR3 has 15 residues. Whole-study findings and limits: There was a moderate but significant shortening of TCRB CDR3s in all four CD4+ subsets of Type 1 diabetes patients. A possible short-template PCR bias applies equally to patients and controls.

The collection from each donor was one heparinised blood draw averaging about 116 mL. This TCR was sampled from a man aged 25-40 years with type 1 diabetes. The specimen sequenced was naive CD4+ T cells from blood. V usage is TRBV9 and J usage is TRBJ2-3; TRBD2 agrees at 9 bases. The DNA of the CDR3 is TGTGCCAGCAGCGTGGTAGCGGGGGAAACAGATACGCAGTATTTT. It is translated as CASSVVAGETDTQYF.